Included here is one TCR beta chain sequence, with context. Its antigen is not known. This entry belongs to a study of graft-versus-host responses after intestinal transplantation. Study information: Each patient got anti-thymocyte globulin induction, then tacrolimus and steroids for around three years.

TCRdb keeps only in-frame clones here, not all; method: immunoSEQ multiplex PCR. The sample yields under 150,000 clones, 90% to 95% seen once. Regarding the study as a whole: Among recipient marrow samples, GvH clones were found; some appeared first in ileum or blood.

The CDR3 is 13 amino acids. Germline V gene sequence: CDR1 LNHDA, CDR2 SQIVND (reference sequence). Deletions cut 10 bases from V and 1 base from J, with 14 bases between. This specimen was unstimulated CD4+ T cells sorted from spleen or lymph node cells, taken before intestinal transplant. This clonotype originated in a human donor who received an intestinal transplant. The genes are TRBV19 and TRBJ2-7, with D possibly TRBD1 on 5 matching bases. CDR3 sequence reads: CATRPGPSYEQYF. CDR3 coding DNA: TGTGCCACCAGACCAGGGCCTTCCTACGAGCAGTACTTC.